A selection of T cell receptor beta chains follows, all from one sample in a study of radiation and T cells in renal cell carcinoma. Sequencing used immunoSEQ multiplex PCR; TCRdb keeps in-frame clones, though not all of them. The data hold about 150,000 clones, with less than 90% observed a single time. This material consisted of blood, taken from a patient whose treatment included radiotherapy and nephrectomy. The receptors were sampled from a woman in her 70s with renal cell carcinoma. The CDR3 runs from the conserved cysteine through the conserved F or W. D genes are given only for firm matches. Expanded clones get a size class; other rows say once, few or many, or leave the size out.

abundance	d_gene	v_gene	j_gene	CDR3aa	CDR3nt
NA	TRBD1	TRBV9	TRBJ1-1	CASSVATGGGDEAFF	TGTGCCAGCAGCGTAGCTACGGGAGGGGGCGATGAAGCTTTCTTT
NA	TRBD2	TRBV4-3	TRBJ2-1	CASSQTSGVPYNEQFF	TGCGCCAGCAGCCAGACTAGCGGGGTCCCCTACAATGAGCAGTTCTTC
NA	TRBD1	TRBV30	TRBJ1-1	CAWGTGTGFMNTEAFF	TGTGCCTGGGGGACCGGGACAGGGTTTATGAACACTGAAGCTTTCTTT
NA	NA	TRBV11-3	TRBJ1-1	CASSSGHVNTEAFF	TGTGCCAGCAGCTCGGGACACGTGAACACTGAAGCTTTCTTT
NA	NA	TRBV7-9	TRBJ2-1	CASSLTSMFF	TGTGCCAGCAGCTTAACTAGTATGTTCTTC
few	NA	TRBV10-3	TRBJ2-7	CAISGNPTGTYEQYF	TGTGCCATCAGTGGGAACCCGACAGGCACCTACGAGCAGTACTTC
NA	TRBD1	TRBV6-6	TRBJ2-5	CASSYRTGDGETQYF	TGTGCCAGCAGTTACAGGACAGGGGACGGAGAGACCCAGTACTTC
once	NA	TRBV5-6	TRBJ2-3	CASSSGPMDTQYF	TGTGCCAGCAGCTCGGGACCGATGGATACGCAGTATTTT
NA	NA	TRBV13	TRBJ1-2	CASSLIRAGGYTF	TGTGCCAGCAGCTTAATCCGTGCGGGGGGCTACACCTTC
NA	NA	TRBV9	TRBJ2-1	CASSVAVRGNPYNEQFF	TGTGCCAGCAGCGTAGCTGTTAGGGGGAATCCCTACAATGAGCAGTTCTTC
once	NA	TRBV20-1	TRBJ2-3	CSAGTVDTQYF	TGCAGTGCTGGGACCGTGGATACGCAGTATTTT
NA	NA	TRBV28	TRBJ2-2	CASRSPSWEQNTGELFF	TGTGCCAGCAGGTCACCGAGTTGGGAACAGAACACCGGGGAGCTGTTTTTT
NA	NA	TRBV7-9	TRBJ2-1	CASRPQDNEQFF	TGTGCCAGCAGACCCCAGGACAATGAGCAGTTCTTC
few	NA	TRBV5-1	TRBJ2-7	CASSPGFTGEQYF	TGCGCCAGCAGCCCCGGGTTCACGGGAGAGCAGTACTTC
NA	TRBD1	TRBV27	TRBJ2-5	CASSLSWTGGQETQYF	TGTGCCAGCAGCTTATCCTGGACAGGGGGACAAGAGACCCAGTACTTC
NA	NA	TRBV30	TRBJ1-1	CAWNRDRQAFF	TGTGCCTGGAATAGGGATCGGCAAGCTTTCTTT
NA	NA	TRBV11-3	TRBJ1-5	CASSLDLGEGNQPQHF	TGTGCCAGCAGCTTAGATCTTGGGGAGGGGAATCAGCCCCAGCATTTT
NA	TRBD1	TRBV6-6	TRBJ1-6	CASSYSLGQGVSPLHF	TGTGCCAGCAGTTACTCCCTGGGACAGGGAGTTTCACCCCTCCACTTT
NA	TRBD2	TRBV6-5	TRBJ2-2	CASRLGTSGTGELFF	TGTGCCAGCAGACTAGGGACTAGCGGCACCGGGGAGCTGTTTTTT
few	NA	TRBV9	TRBJ2-7	CASSVVGGPGYEQYF	TGTGCCAGCAGCGTAGTTGGGGGGCCGGGCTACGAGCAGTACTTC
NA	TRBD2	TRBV4-3	TRBJ2-1	CASSQDERGGVSYNEQFF	TGCGCCAGCAGCCAAGATGAGCGGGGGGGCGTGTCCTACAATGAGCAGTTCTTC
NA	NA	TRBV19	TRBJ1-1	CASSLDVSTEAFF	TGTGCCAGTAGTCTGGACGTAAGCACTGAAGCTTTCTTT
NA	NA	TRBV2	TRBJ2-7	CASSDGGSYEQYF	TGTGCCAGCAGTGACGGCGGTTCCTACGAGCAGTACTTC
NA	TRBD1	TRBV30	TRBJ2-5	CAWSAKGQGRETQYF	TGTGCCTGGAGTGCCAAGGGACAGGGTCGGGAGACCCAGTACTTC
NA	NA	TRBV21-1	TRBJ1-5	CASSKRGQGHSNQPQHF	TGTGCCAGCAGCAAAAGAGGACAGGGCCATAGCAATCAGCCCCAGCATTTT
NA	NA	TRBV19	TRBJ1-2	CASYTLNYGYTF	TGTGCCAGTTATACACTTAACTATGGCTACACCTTC